Below, 13 T cell receptor beta chains from the same sample are listed, as sequenced in a study of identical twins. From the 5' RACE reads, TCRdb called clonotypes with MiXCR, one entry per CDR3 protein. The data hold some 760,000 distinct CDR3 sequences, with 18% observed a single time. These data were also reused for a study on T cells expressing NK-cell markers.

The source material was PBMCs. The receptors come from a woman aged 18-29 years in good health.

This clonotype was found a few times. CDR3 coding DNA: TGTGCCAGCAGTTACTTAGGACAGCGGAATGAAAAACTGTTTTTT. It is translated as CASSYLGQRNEKLFF. V usage is TRBV6-5 and J usage is TRBJ1-4; a weak D match, TRBD1 (6 bases). CDR3 length: 15 residues. Germline V gene sequence: CDR1 MNHEY, CDR2 SVGAGI. V was clipped by 1 base and J by 5 bases, with 11 bases between them.

This rearrangement joins TRBV19 to TRBJ2-5, with D perhaps matching TRBD2 (6 bases). The CDR3 has 15 amino acids. The germline gives CDR1 LNHDA, CDR2 SQIVND (reference sequence). Trimming shortened V by 3 bases and J by 0 bases, and 11 bases separated the two germline ends. CDR3: CASSITGTHQETQYF. DNA for the CDR3: TGTGCCAGTAGTATCACCGGGACTCACCAAGAGACCCAGTACTTC.

The gene calls are TRBV18 and TRBJ2-1, with TRBD2 matching 7 bases. Germline trimming cut 2 bases from V and 1 base from J; bases unmatched to any gene: 8. The CDR3 extends over 17 amino acids. Germline V gene data show CDR1 as KGHSH and CDR2 as LQKENI. The CDR3 coding sequence is TGTGCCAGCTCACCAAAGATCCGGGGGGAATCCTACAATGAGCAGTTCTTC. Its translation is CASSPKIRGESYNEQFF.

CDR3 coding DNA: TGTGCCAGCAGTCCCGTCACGGGGTACAATGAGCAGTTCTTC. It is translated as CASSPVTGYNEQFF. The chain uses TRBV27 and TRBJ2-1, with D possibly TRBD2 on 5 matching bases. The germline V gene has CDR1 MNHEY and CDR2 SMNVEV (reference sequence). Trimming left V 5 bases short and J 4 bases short, with 12 bases between. CDR3 length: 14 residues.

This clonotype was observed a handful of times. The chain joins TRBV20-1 to TRBJ1-2; TRBD1 agrees at 8 bases. Germline CDR1 reads DFQATT; CDR2 reads SNEGSKA (reference sequence). The V gene end was trimmed by 4 bases and the J gene end by 4 bases; junction bases not matched to a gene: 14. This CDR3 spans 16 amino acids. The DNA for the CDR3 is TGCAGTGCTACCGATTGGGGACAGGCGGGGATCTATGGCTACACCTTC. Encoded protein: CSATDWGQAGIYGYTF.

This clonotype was counted a few times. DNA for the CDR3: TGTGCCAGCAGTGGAGGACTAGCGAGGACCGGGGAGCTGTTTTTT. Protein product: CASSGGLARTGELFF. The rearrangement uses TRBV12-3 or TRBV12-4 and TRBJ2-2; 9 bases are shared with TRBD2. This CDR3 region has 15 residues. Germline trimming cut 5 bases from V and 5 bases from J; bases unmatched to any gene: 6.

This clonotype was observed a handful of times. This rearrangement joins TRBV5-4 to TRBJ2-7; perhaps TRBD2 as D (6 bases). The CDR3 runs to 12 residues. The germline V gene has CDR1 SGHNT and CDR2 YYREEE (reference sequence). The V end was cut by 0 bases, the J end by 6 bases, with 7 bases between. The CDR3 reads CASSLEAGEQYF. The CDR3 DNA is TGTGCCAGCAGCTTGGAAGCGGGCGAGCAGTACTTC.

This clonotype turned up a few times. The CDR3 loop reads CASSRPTGYDEQFF. In DNA, the CDR3 is TGTGCCAGCAGCCGACCGACAGGGTATGATGAGCAGTTCTTC. The chain couples TRBV27 to TRBJ2-1, with 7 bases fitting TRBD1. From germline, CDR1 is MNHEY and CDR2 SMNVEV (reference sequence). The CDR3 length is 14 residues. The trim removed 6 bases at V and 8 bases at J, leaving 10 bases unmatched.

The chain recombines TRBV9 with TRBJ2-5, with 13 positions matching TRBD2. This CDR3 contains 16 residues. The ends lost 4 bases at V and 5 bases at J; junction bases unmatched: 8. CDR1 and CDR2 (germline): SGDLS, YYNGEE. Here the CDR3 reads CASSLTSGGVRETQYF. DNA for the CDR3: TGTGCCAGCAGCCTAACTAGCGGGGGGGTTAGGGAGACCCAGTACTTC.

V usage is TRBV6-5 and J usage is TRBJ2-7; 7 bases map to TRBD1. This CDR3 is 15 amino acids long. Germline V gene sequence: CDR1 MNHEY, CDR2 SVGAGI. V was pared by 0 bases and J by 2 bases, with 4 bases of the junction left unmatched. The CDR3 region is CASSYSLTGAYEQYF. The CDR3 nucleotides read TGTGCCAGCAGTTACTCCTTAACAGGGGCCTACGAGCAGTACTTC.

This clonotype was counted many times. This chain joins TRBV20-1 and TRBJ1-1, with D perhaps TRBD1 (5 bases). The V end lost 4 bases, the J end lost 3 bases, and 9 bases lay between the germline ends. Germline CDR1 reads DFQATT; CDR2 reads SNEGSKA (reference sequence). The CDR3 is 12 residues long. CDR3 sequence (DNA): TGCAGTGCTATGGGGGTTTACACTGAAGCTTTCTTT. Residues: CSAMGVYTEAFF.

J is TRBJ2-3 and V is TRBV5-1, with 7 nucleotides matching TRBD2. CDR3 length equals 14 residues. Germline values: CDR1 SGHRS, CDR2 YFSETQ. Unmatched junction bases numbered 4, after V lost 4 bases and J lost 2 bases. This chain's CDR3 is CASSRLAPTDTQYF. In DNA, the CDR3 is TGCGCCAGCAGCCGACTAGCCCCCACAGATACGCAGTATTTT. The entire variable domain, with the rest obtained from reference TRBV5-1 and TRBJ2-3, is as follows: KAGVTQTPRYLIKTRGQQVTLSCSPISGHRSVSWYQQTPGQGLQFLFEYFSETQRNKGNFPGRFSGRQFSNSRSEMNVSTLELGDSALYLCASSRLAPTDTQYFGPGTRLTVL.

Here the CDR3 DNA reads TGCGCCAGCAGCCAAGGTATCCGGGCTTTCTTT. Protein: CASSQGIRAFF. The rearrangement links TRBV4-1 to TRBJ1-1; D uncertain. Germline V CDR1 and CDR2: MGHRA, YSYEKL. V lost 1 base to trimming and J lost 11 bases, with 8 bases between them. CDR3 size: 11 residues.